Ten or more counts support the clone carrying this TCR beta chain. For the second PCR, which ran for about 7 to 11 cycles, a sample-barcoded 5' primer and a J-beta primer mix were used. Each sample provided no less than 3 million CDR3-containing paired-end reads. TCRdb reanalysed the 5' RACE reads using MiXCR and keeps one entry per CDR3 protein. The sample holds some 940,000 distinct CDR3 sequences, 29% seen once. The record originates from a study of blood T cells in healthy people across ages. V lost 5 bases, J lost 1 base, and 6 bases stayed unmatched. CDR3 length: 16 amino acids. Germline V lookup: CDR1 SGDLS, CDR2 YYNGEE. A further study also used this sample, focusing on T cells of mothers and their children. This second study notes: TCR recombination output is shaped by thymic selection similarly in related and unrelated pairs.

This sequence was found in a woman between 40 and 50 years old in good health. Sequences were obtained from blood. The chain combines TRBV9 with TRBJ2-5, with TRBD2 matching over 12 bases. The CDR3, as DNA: TGTGCCAGCAGTCCCGGACTAGCGGGGACCCAAGAGACCCAGTACTTC. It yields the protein CASSPGLAGTQETQYF.